This T cell receptor (beta chain) emerged from a study of T cells in Graves' hyperthyroidism and ophthalmopathy. Germline V gene data show CDR1 as SQVTM and CDR2 as ANQGSEA. This CDR3 spans 12 amino acids. The V gene lost 4 bases and the J gene lost 0 bases, with 6 bases spanning the gap. Authors of the study amplified TCR beta CDR3 regions from RNA transcripts. The HTBI primer set drove a first-round RT-PCR of the TCR CDR3. One entry per CDR3 protein, called by TCRdb with MiXCR from the multiplex PCR reads. This sample has fewer than 750,000 distinct CDR3 sequences; about 45% occur once, and the top ten carry around 7.7%. The table lists this clonotype with many counts.

The specimen was peripheral blood or thyroid tissue (not recorded which). The chain combines TRBV29-1 with TRBJ1-1, with D uncertain. The sequence came from a woman under 30 with Graves' hyperthyroidism. The CDR3 protein is CSVGALNTEAFF. As DNA, the CDR3 is TGCAGCGTTGGAGCGTTGAACACTGAAGCTTTCTTT.